Shown below are 16 T cell receptor beta chains from a single sample sequenced in a study of T-cell reconstitution after alpha-beta-depleted transplantation in children. As it was prepared, the TCRbeta library received unique molecular identifiers. TCRdb fed the PCR reads into MiXCR, producing one record per CDR3 protein. The repertoire has about 440,000 distinct CDR3 sequences, about 45% of them found once; the top ten carry about 30%. Sequenced material: PBMCs, taken before TCRalphabeta/CD19-depleted stem cell transplant. These receptors all come from a girl under 10 years old with aplastic anemia, due to receive a stem cell transplant.

The gene calls are TRBV10-1 and TRBJ2-1; TRBD2 matches at 9 bases. CDR3 length: 16 residues. Germline CDR1 reads WNHNN; CDR2 reads SYGVQD (reference sequence). V shed 4 bases, J shed 2 bases, and the junction held 6 bases outside the gene matches. In nucleotides, the CDR3 is TGCGCCAGCAGTGGGTCGAGCGGGGGGACCTACAATGAGCAGTTCTTC. Its protein is CASSGSSGGTYNEQFF.

This chain connects TRBV20-1 to TRBJ1-1; no clear D. Looked up from germline, CDR1 is DFQATT and CDR2 is SNEGSKA (reference sequence). V was cut by 4 bases and J by 0 bases, with 21 bases left in between. The CDR3 totals 17 residues. CDR3 loop: CSANVGRVEPLNTEAFF. CDR3 nucleotides: TGCAGTGCTAATGTCGGAAGGGTCGAACCTTTGAACACTGAAGCTTTCTTT.

This chain connects TRBV7-9 to TRBJ1-5; D is uncertain. The CDR3 length is 15 residues. Trimming left V 2 bases short and J 0 bases short, with 8 bases between. CDR1 is SEHNR, CDR2 FQNEAQ, per germline (reference sequence). CDR3 coding DNA: TGTGCCAGCAGCTTAAGCGGTAATAGCAATCAGCCCCAGCATTTT. Encoded protein: CASSLSGNSNQPQHF.

The chain has TRBV4-2 and TRBJ2-3; tentatively, D is TRBD2 (5 bases). The ends were cut back, 3 bases at V and 0 bases at J, with 10 bases in the middle. The CDR3 loop spans 15 amino acids. Germline V gene data show CDR1 as LGHNA and CDR2 as YNFKEQ. This CDR3 is CASSHTRGSTDTQYF. For the CDR3, the DNA is TGTGCCAGCAGCCATACTCGGGGAAGCACAGATACGCAGTATTTT.

V is TRBV20-1 and J is TRBJ2-1, with 10 bases matching TRBD2. V dropped 6 bases and J dropped 3; count of bases not matched to a gene: 5. There are 14 residues in the CDR3. Per germline, CDR1 DFQATT and CDR2 SNEGSKA (reference sequence). In DNA, the CDR3 is TGCAGTGCCCGCCCTAGCGGGGGCTACAATGAGCAGTTCTTC. Translated, it gives CSARPSGGYNEQFF.

As DNA, the CDR3 is TGCGCCAGCAAAGCGCAAGACTATGGCTACACCTTC. Translated, it gives CASKAQDYGYTF. This chain uses TRBV10-2 with TRBJ1-2; D uncertain. The ends were cut back, 7 bases at V and 3 bases at J, with 9 bases in the middle. CDR3 length: 12 residues. Germline CDR1 is WSHSY and CDR2 is SAAADI.

There are many counts of this clonotype. The chain is built from TRBV5-1 and TRBJ1-4, with TRBD1 matching over 7 bases. V lost 1 base, J lost 0 bases, and 9 bases stayed unmatched. Germline V CDR1 and CDR2: SGHRS, YFSETQ. This CDR3 comprises 18 residues. For the CDR3, the DNA is TGCGCCAGCAGCTTGCTCCCGGGACAGTCTTCAACTAATGAAAAACTGTTTTTT. It specifies CASSLLPGQSSTNEKLFF.

This clonotype was seen a handful of times. The V gene is TRBV5-4, the J gene TRBJ2-7, with D maybe TRBD1 (5 bases). Germline V gives CDR1 SGHNT, CDR2 YYREEE (reference sequence). Trimming shortened V by 1 base and J by 3 bases, and 26 bases separated the two germline ends. CDR3 length: 19 residues. CDR3 residues: CASSLSGSLKGPYSYEQYF. CDR3 nucleotide sequence: TGTGCCAGCAGCTTGAGTGGATCGTTGAAGGGGCCGTACAGCTACGAGCAGTACTTC.

The CDR3 region is CASSQDSTRGTYEQYF. In nucleotides, the CDR3 is TGCGCCAGCAGCCAAGACAGCACCAGAGGAACCTACGAGCAGTACTTC. The J gene is TRBJ2-7, the V gene TRBV4-1; no clear D gene. The CDR3 is made up of 16 amino acids. Germline V lookup: CDR1 MGHRA, CDR2 YSYEKL. V dropped 0 bases and J dropped 2 bases, with 14 bases sitting between them.

This clonotype appeared a few times. CDR3 sequence reads: CASSLLQASREKLFF. CDR3 DNA: TGTGCCAGCAGTTTACTGCAGGCTTCGCGGGAAAAACTGTTTTTT. The J gene is TRBJ1-4, the V gene TRBV28; D gene ambiguous. Germline CDR1 is MDHEN and CDR2 is SYDVKM. The CDR3 is 15 residues long. V was cut by 2 bases and J by 8 bases, with 15 bases left in between.

This clonotype was found once. The chain joins TRBV5-4 to TRBJ1-3; D not resolved. The CDR3 length is 15 residues. V gave up 4 bases and J gave up 4 bases, with 15 bases separating them. The germline V gene encodes CDR1 SGHNT and CDR2 YYREEE (reference sequence). CDR3 bases: TGTGCCAGCAGCGACCCCTCCGCCGGGGGAAACACCATATATTTT. Translation gives CASSDPSAGGNTIYF.

The chain has TRBV3-1 and TRBJ2-5; the D is unclear. CDR1 is LGHDT, CDR2 YNNKEL, per germline (reference sequence). The CDR3 runs to 15 residues. Trimming cost V 3 bases and J 5 bases, with 16 bases left between them. For the CDR3, the DNA is TGTGCCAGCAGCCACTCTGCTCGCTGGGCCGAGACCCAGTACTTC. Its translation: CASSHSARWAETQYF.

In this sample, this clonotype turned up a few times. The chain uses TRBV18 and TRBJ1-5; 7 bases map to TRBD1. The germline CDR1 and CDR2 sequences are KGHSH and LQKENI. CDR3 length: 14 residues. V gave up 6 bases and J gave up 4 bases; unmatched junction bases: 6. CDR3 loop: CASSPGTENQPQHF. In DNA form, the CDR3 reads TGTGCCAGCTCGCCCGGGACAGAGAATCAGCCCCAGCATTTT.

This clonotype appeared a few times. The J gene is TRBJ2-6, the V gene TRBV20-1; either TRBD1 or TRBD2 may supply D (5 bases each). Germline lookup yields CDR1 DFQATT and CDR2 SNEGSKA (reference sequence). Trimming left V 6 bases short and J 9 bases short, with 24 bases between. The CDR3 runs 16 residues. The DNA for the CDR3 is TGCAGTGCGTGGTCGGTGACGCCGGGACCCCACAACGTCCTGACTTTC. Protein product: CSAWSVTPGPHNVLTF.

The sample holds many counts of this clonotype. The V call is TRBV7-2, the J call TRBJ2-1; TRBD2 matches at 14 bases. CDR3 length: 17 amino acids. In germline, CDR1 is SGHTA, CDR2 FQGNSA. Trimming cost V 5 bases and J 1 base; bases outside gene matches: 4. The DNA for the CDR3 is TGTGCCAGCAGCAATCGACTAGCGGGAGGGTCCTACAATGAGCAGTTCTTC. It specifies CASSNRLAGGSYNEQFF. The complete variable domain, with remaining parts taken from reference TRBV7-2 and TRBJ2-1, reads GAGVSQSPSNKVTEKGKDVELRCDPISGHTALYWYRQSLGQGLEFLIYFQGNSAPDKSGLPSDRFSAERTGGSVSTLTIQRTQQEDSAVYLCASSNRLAGGSYNEQFFGPGTRLTVL.

Turning to this clonotype: This may be a read error, as it is one base from a much larger clone. The chain couples TRBV7-2 to TRBJ2-2, with 9 positions matching TRBD2. Per the germline V gene, CDR1 is SGHTA and CDR2 is FQGNSA. This CDR3 is built from 17 residues. Here the CDR3 reads CVSSLATLAGSTGELFF. CDR3 in DNA: TGTGTCAGCAGCTTAGCCACTCTAGCGGGAAGCACCGGGGAGCTGTTTTTT.